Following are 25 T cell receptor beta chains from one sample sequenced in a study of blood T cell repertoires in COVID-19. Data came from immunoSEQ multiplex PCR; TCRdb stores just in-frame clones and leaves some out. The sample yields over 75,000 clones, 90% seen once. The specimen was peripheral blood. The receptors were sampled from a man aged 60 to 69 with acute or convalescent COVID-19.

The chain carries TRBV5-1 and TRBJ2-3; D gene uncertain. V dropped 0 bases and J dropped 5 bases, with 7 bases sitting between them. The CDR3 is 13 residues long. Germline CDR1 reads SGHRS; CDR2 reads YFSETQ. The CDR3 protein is CASSLGERDTQYF. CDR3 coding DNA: TGCGCCAGCAGCTTGGGAGAACGAGATACGCAGTATTTT. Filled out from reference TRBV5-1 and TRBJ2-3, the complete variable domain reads KAGVTQTPRYLIKTRGQQVTLSCSPISGHRSVSWYQQTPGQGLQFLFEYFSETQRNKGNFPGRFSGRQFSNSRSEMNVSTLELGDSALYLCASSLGERDTQYFGPGTRLTVL.

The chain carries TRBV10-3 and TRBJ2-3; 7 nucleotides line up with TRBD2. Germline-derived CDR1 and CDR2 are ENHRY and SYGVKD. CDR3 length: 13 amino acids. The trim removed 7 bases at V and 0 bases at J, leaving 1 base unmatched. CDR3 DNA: TGTGCCATCAATAGCGGGAGCACAGATACGCAGTATTTT. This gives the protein CAINSGSTDTQYF.

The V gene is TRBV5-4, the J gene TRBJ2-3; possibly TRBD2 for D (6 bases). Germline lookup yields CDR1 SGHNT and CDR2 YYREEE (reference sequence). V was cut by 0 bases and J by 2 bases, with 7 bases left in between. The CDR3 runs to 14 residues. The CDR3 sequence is CASSLAGVTDTQYF. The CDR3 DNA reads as TGTGCCAGCAGCTTGGCGGGAGTCACAGATACGCAGTATTTT.

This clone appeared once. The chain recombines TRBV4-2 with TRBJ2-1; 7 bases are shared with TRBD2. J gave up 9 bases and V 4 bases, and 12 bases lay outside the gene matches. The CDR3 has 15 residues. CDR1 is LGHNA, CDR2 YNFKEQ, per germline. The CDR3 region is CASSPNVGGHSEQFF. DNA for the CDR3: TGTGCCAGCAGCCCTAACGTGGGAGGGCATAGTGAGCAGTTCTTC.

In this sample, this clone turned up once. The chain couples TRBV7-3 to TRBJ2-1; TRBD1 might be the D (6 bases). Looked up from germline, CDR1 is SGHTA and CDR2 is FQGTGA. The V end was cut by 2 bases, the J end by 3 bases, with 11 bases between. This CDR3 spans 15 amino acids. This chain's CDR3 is CASSLSRDNYNEQFF. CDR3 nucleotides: TGTGCCAGCAGCTTATCCCGGGACAACTACAATGAGCAGTTCTTC.

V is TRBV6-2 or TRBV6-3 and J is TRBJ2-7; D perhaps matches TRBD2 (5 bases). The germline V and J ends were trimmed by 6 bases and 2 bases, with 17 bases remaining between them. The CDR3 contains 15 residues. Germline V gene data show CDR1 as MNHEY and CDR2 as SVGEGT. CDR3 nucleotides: TGTGCCAGCAGCTCCCGGGCCACTAGTGCCTACGAGCAGTACTTC. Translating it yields CASSSRATSAYEQYF.

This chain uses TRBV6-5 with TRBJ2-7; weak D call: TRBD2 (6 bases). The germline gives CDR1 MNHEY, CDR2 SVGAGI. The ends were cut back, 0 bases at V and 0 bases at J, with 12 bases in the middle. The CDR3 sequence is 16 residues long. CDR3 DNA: TGTGCCAGCAGTTACTCGAATAGCGGTAGCTCCTACGAGCAGTACTTC. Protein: CASSYSNSGSSYEQYF.

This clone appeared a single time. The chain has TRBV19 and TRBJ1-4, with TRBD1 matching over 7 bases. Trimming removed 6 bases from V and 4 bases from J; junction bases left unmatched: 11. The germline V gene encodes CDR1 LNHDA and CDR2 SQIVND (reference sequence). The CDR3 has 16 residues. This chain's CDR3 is CASSHEPGQINEKLFF. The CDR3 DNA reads TGTGCCAGTAGCCACGAACCGGGACAGATTAATGAAAAACTGTTTTTT.

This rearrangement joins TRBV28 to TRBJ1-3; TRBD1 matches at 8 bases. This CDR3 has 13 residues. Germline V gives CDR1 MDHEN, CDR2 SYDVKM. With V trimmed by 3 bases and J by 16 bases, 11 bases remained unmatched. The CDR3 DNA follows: TGTGCCAGCAGTTTGGGCAGGGGGCGAAATTTGTATTTT. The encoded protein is CASSLGRGRNLYF. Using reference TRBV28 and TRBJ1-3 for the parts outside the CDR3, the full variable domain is DVKVTQSSRYLVKRTGEKVFLECVQDMDHENMFWYRQDPGLGLRLIYFSYDVKMKEKGDIPEGYSVSREKKERFSLILESASTNQTSMYLCASSLGRGRNLYFGEGSWLTVV.

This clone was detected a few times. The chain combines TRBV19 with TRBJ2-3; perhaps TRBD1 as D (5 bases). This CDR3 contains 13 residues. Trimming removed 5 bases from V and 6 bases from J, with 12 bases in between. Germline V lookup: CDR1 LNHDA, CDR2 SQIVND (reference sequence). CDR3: CASSSRRADTQYF. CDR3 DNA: TGTGCCAGTAGTTCTCGCAGGGCCGATACGCAGTATTTT.

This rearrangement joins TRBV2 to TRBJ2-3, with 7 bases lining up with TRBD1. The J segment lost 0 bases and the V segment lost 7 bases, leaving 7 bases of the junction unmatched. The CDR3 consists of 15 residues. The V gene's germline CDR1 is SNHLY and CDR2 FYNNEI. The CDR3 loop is CASIVDRASTDTQYF. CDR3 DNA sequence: TGTGCCAGCATCGTCGACAGGGCTAGCACAGATACGCAGTATTTT.

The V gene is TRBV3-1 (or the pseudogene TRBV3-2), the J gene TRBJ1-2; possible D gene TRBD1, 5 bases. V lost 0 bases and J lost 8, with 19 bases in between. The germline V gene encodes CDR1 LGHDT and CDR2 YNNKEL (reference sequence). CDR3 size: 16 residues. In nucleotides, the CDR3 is TGTGCCAGCAGCCAAGATCGGGCAGGGAAAGGTAGGGGCTACACCTTC. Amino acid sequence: CASSQDRAGKGRGYTF.

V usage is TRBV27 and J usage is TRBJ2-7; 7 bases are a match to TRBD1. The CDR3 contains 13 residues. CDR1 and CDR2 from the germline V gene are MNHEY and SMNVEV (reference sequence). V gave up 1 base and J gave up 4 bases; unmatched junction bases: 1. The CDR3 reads CASSLYRGYEQYF. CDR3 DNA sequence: TGTGCCAGCAGTTTATACAGGGGTTACGAGCAGTACTTC.

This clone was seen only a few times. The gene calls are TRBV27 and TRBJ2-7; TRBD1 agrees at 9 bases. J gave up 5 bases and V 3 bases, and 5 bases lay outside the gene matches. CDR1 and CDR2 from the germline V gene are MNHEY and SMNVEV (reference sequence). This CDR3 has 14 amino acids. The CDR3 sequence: CASSFRTGVHEQYF. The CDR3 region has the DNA TGTGCCAGCAGTTTCCGGACAGGGGTACACGAGCAGTACTTC.

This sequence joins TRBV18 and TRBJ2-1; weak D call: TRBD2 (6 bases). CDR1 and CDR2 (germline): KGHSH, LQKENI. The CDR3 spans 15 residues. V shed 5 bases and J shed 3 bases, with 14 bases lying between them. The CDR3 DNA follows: TGTGCCAGCTCAGAGACGGACTACGGCTACAATGAGCAGTTCTTC. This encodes CASSETDYGYNEQFF. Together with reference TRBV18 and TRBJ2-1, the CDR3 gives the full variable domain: NAGVMQNPRHLVRRRGQEARLRCSPMKGHSHVYWYRQLPEEGLKFMVYLQKENIIDESGMPKERFSAEFPKEGPSILRIQQVVRGDSAAYFCASSETDYGYNEQFFGPGTRLTVL.

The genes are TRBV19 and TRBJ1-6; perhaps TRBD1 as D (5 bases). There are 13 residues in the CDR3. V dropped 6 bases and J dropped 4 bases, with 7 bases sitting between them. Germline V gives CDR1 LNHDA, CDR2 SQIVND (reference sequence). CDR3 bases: TGTGCCAGTAGCGGGGGATATAATTCACCCCTCCACTTT. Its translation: CASSGGYNSPLHF.

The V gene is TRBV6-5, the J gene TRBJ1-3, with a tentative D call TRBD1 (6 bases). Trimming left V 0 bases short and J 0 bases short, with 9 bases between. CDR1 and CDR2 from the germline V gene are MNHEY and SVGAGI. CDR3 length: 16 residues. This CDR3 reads CASSYSAGDSGNTIYF. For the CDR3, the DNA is TGTGCCAGCAGTTACTCGGCAGGGGACTCTGGAAACACCATATATTTT.

CDR3 sequence reads: CASRPPGLAISTDTQYF. CDR3 DNA: TGTGCCAGCAGACCTCCGGGACTAGCGATTAGCACAGATACGCAGTATTTT. The rearrangement joins TRBV2 to TRBJ2-3, with 10 bases identical to TRBD2. Germline CDR1 reads SNHLY; CDR2 reads FYNNEI. The CDR3 consists of 17 residues. Germline trimming cut 6 bases from V and 0 bases from J; bases unmatched to any gene: 9. The full variable domain, rest sourced from reference TRBV2 and TRBJ2-3, is EPEVTQTPSHQVTQMGQEVILRCVPISNHLYFYWYRQILGQKVEFLVSFYNNEISEKSEIFDDQFSVERPDGSNFTLKIRSTKLEDSAMYFCASRPPGLAISTDTQYFGPGTRLTVL.

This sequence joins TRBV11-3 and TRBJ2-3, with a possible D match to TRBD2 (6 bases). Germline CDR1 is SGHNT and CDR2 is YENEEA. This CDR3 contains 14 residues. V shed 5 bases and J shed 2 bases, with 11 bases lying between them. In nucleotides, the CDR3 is TGTGCCAGCAGCCCTGGGACTTACACAGATACGCAGTATTTT. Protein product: CASSPGTYTDTQYF.

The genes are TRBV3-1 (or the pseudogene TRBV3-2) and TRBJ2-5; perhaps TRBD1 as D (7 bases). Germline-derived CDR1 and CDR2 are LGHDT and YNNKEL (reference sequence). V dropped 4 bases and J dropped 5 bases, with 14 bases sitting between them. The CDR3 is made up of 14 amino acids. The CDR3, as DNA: TGTGCCAGCAGCCGAGACAGGGAGGCGGAGACCCAGTACTTC. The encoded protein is CASSRDREAETQYF.

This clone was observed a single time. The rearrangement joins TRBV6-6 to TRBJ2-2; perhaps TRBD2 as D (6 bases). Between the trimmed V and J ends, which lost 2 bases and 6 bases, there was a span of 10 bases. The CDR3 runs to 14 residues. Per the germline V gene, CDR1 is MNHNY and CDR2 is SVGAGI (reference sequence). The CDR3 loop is CASSYGGKSGELFF. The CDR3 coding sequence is TGTGCCAGCAGTTACGGGGGGAAGTCCGGGGAGCTGTTTTTT.

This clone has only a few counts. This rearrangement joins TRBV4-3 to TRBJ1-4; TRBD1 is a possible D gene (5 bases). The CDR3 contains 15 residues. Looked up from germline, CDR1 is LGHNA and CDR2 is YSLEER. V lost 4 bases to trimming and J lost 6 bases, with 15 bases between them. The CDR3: CASSLTGPGDEKLFF. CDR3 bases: TGCGCCAGCAGCCTTACAGGACCCGGCGATGAAAAACTGTTTTTT.

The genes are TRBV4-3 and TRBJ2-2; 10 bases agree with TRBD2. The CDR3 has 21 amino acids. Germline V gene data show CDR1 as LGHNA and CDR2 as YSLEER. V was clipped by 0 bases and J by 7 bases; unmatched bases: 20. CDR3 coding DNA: TGCGCCAGCAGCCAAGATTTGTCCCAGGGTATAGCGGGAGGTCGCGTCGGGGAGCTGTTTTTT. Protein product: CASSQDLSQGIAGGRVGELFF.

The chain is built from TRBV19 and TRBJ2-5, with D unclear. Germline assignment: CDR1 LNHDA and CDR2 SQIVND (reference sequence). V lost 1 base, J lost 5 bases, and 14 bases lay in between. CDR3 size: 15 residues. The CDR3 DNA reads TGTGCCAGTAGTATAGGGCAATCGGAGACGGAGACCCAGTACTTC. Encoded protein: CASSIGQSETETQYF.

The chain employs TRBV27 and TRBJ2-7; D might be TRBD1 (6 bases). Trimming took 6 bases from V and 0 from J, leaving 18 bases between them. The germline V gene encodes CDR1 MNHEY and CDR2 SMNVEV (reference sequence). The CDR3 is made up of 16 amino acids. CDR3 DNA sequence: TGTGCCAGCAGGCAGGGAACGGGACAAGACTCCTACGAGCAGTACTTC. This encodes CASRQGTGQDSYEQYF.